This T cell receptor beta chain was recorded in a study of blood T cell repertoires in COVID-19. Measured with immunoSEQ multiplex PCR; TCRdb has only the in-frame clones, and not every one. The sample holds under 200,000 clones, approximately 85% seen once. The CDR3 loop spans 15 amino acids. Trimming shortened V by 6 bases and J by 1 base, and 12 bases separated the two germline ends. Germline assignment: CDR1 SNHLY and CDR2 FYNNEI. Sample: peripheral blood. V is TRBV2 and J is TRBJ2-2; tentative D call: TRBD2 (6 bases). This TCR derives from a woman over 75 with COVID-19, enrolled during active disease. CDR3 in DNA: TGTGCCAGCAGCGCGGGACTTCAGAACACCGGGGAGCTGTTTTTT. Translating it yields CASSAGLQNTGELFF.